This T cell receptor beta chain was observed in a study of T-cell memory formation after mild COVID-19. One entry per CDR3 protein results from TCRdb running MiXCR on the 5' RACE reads. The data contain around 390,000 distinct CDR3 sequences, about 15% of them singletons. Trimming cost V 1 base and J 4 bases, with 11 bases left between them. Per germline, CDR1 SGHKS and CDR2 YYEKEE (reference sequence). The length of the CDR3 is 14 residues. This clonotype was recorded a few times. The specimen was PBMCs or a T cell subset sorted from them (not recorded which). The gene calls are TRBV5-5 and TRBJ2-5, with D possibly being TRBD1 (6 bases). This clonotype was obtained from a man aged 18 to 29 who had mild COVID-19 (a few samples of this study predate the infection). Cell type and time point are not known. This CDR3 is CASSLFQGIETQYF. The CDR3 DNA sequence: TGTGCCAGCAGCTTGTTCCAGGGGATAGAGACCCAGTACTTC.